The 32 T cell receptor beta chains in this list originate from one sample, sequenced in a study of CD8+ T cells in alopecia areata. cDNA reverse transcribed from extracted RNA served as the sequencing template. Only in-frame clones appear in the TCRdb table, and some are missing; sequencing was by immunoSEQ multiplex PCR. Of some 100,000 clones detected, approximately 58% appear once; the ten largest clones hold approximately 3%. The sample comprised CD4+ T cells sorted from blood. These receptors were collected from a human donor in good health.

CDR3 DNA sequence: TGTGCCAGCAGCTTAACCCCGGCTCAGCCCCAGCATTTT. Residues: CASSLTPAQPQHF. The chain carries TRBV7-2 and TRBJ1-5; D unresolved. The germline V gene has CDR1 SGHTA and CDR2 FQGNSA. This CDR3 has 13 residues. Trimming pared 2 bases from V and 6 bases from J, leaving 8 bases between.

In this sample, this clone turned up once. The chain joins TRBV7-9 to TRBJ2-7, with 10 bases identical to TRBD1. Germline assignment: CDR1 SEHNR and CDR2 FQNEAQ (reference sequence). This CDR3 contains 13 residues. The V segment lost 6 bases and the J segment 5 bases; nucleotides outside the gene matches: 4. CDR3 residues: CASRTGTGDEQYF. The CDR3 DNA is TGTGCCAGCAGAACCGGGACAGGGGACGAGCAGTACTTC.

The gene calls are TRBV6-5 and TRBJ1-2; D gene ambiguous. The CDR3 runs to 16 residues. From germline, CDR1 is MNHEY and CDR2 SVGAGI. The V end lost 0 bases, the J end lost 4 bases, and 15 bases lay between the germline ends. CDR3 nucleotides: TGTGCCAGCAGTTACTCGGTGTTTGGAGGAGCCTATGGCTACACCTTC. Its translation: CASSYSVFGGAYGYTF.

This chain links TRBV7-2 with TRBJ2-3; TRBD1 matches at 7 bases. The CDR3 has 17 residues. The ends lost 5 bases at V and 0 bases at J; junction bases unmatched: 11. Per germline, CDR1 SGHTA and CDR2 FQGNSA. This CDR3 reads CASSMTGRLTSTDTQYF. The CDR3 DNA reads as TGTGCCAGCAGCATGACAGGGAGATTAACTAGCACAGATACGCAGTATTTT.

CDR3 loop: CASSPKNRARGGNEQFF. CDR3 coding DNA: TGTGCCAGTAGTCCAAAAAACAGGGCCAGAGGAGGAAATGAGCAGTTCTTC. V gene TRBV19 combines with J gene TRBJ2-1, with D maybe TRBD1 (6 bases). The germline V gene has CDR1 LNHDA and CDR2 SQIVND (reference sequence). V lost 5 bases and J 7 bases, leaving 24 bases between the germline ends. CDR3 size: 17 residues.

The rearrangement uses TRBV11-1 and TRBJ2-2; 7 nucleotides match TRBD1. The CDR3 spans 14 residues. The junction had 7 bases not matched to a gene; V was cut back by 3 bases and J by 9 bases. Germline CDR1 is SGHAT and CDR2 is FQDESV (reference sequence). The CDR3 loop reads CASSLAGGVWELFF. The CDR3 DNA follows: TGTGCCAGCAGCTTGGCAGGGGGAGTTTGGGAGCTGTTTTTT.

This chain uses TRBV29-1 with TRBJ1-2, with no clear D. Trimming removed 0 bases from V and 10 bases from J, with 21 bases in between. The CDR3 covers 15 residues. Germline loops: CDR1 SQVTM, CDR2 ANQGSEA. The CDR3 sequence is CSVEDRSGGISVYTF. The CDR3 coding sequence is TGCAGCGTTGAAGATCGCTCGGGCGGGATCAGCGTCTACACCTTC.

V gene TRBV2 combines with J gene TRBJ1-6; 9 bases are shared with TRBD1. Germline trimming cut 6 bases from V and 9 bases from J; bases unmatched to any gene: 6. Germline values: CDR1 SNHLY, CDR2 FYNNEI. CDR3 size: 14 residues. CDR3: CASRGQGWSSPLHF. The CDR3 DNA follows: TGTGCCAGCAGGGGACAGGGCTGGAGTTCACCCCTCCACTTT.

There are a few counts of this clone. The identical CDR3 is also encoded by other nucleotide sequences in the sample. This rearrangement joins TRBV29-1 to TRBJ1-1, with D tentatively TRBD1 (5 bases). The CDR3 loop spans 12 amino acids. V was cut by 6 bases and J by 4 bases, with 12 bases left in between. The V gene's germline CDR1 is SQVTM and CDR2 ANQGSEA. CDR3 nucleotide sequence: TGCAGCGTAGACGGGGGGAGCACTGAAGCTTTCTTT. Translated, it gives CSVDGGSTEAFF.

The sample holds a few counts of this clone. This chain links TRBV11-1 with TRBJ1-1; 7 bases are shared with TRBD1. The CDR3 covers 14 residues. Unmatched junction bases numbered 4, after V lost 4 bases and J lost 2 bases. Per the germline V gene, CDR1 is SGHAT and CDR2 is FQDESV (reference sequence). This CDR3 reads CASSWTGLNTEAFF. CDR3 DNA: TGTGCCAGCAGCTGGACAGGCCTTAACACTGAAGCTTTCTTT.

CDR3 amino acids: CASSFGTVATNEKLFF. CDR3 DNA sequence: TGTGCCAGCAGCTTTGGGACGGTTGCAACTAATGAAAAACTGTTTTTT. This chain uses TRBV7-8 with TRBJ1-4; D might be TRBD1 (5 bases). Germline values: CDR1 SGHVS, CDR2 FQNEAQ. With 3 bases removed from V and 0 bases from J, the gap between germline ends came to 11 bases. The CDR3 runs to 16 residues.

The CDR3 region has the DNA TGCGCCAGCAGCTTGGGCTCGCTCCCCGCCTGGGAGCAGTACTTC. This codes for CASSLGSLPAWEQYF. The chain employs TRBV5-1 and TRBJ2-7; D call uncertain. Trimming stripped 0 bases from V and 7 bases from J, with 17 bases between. This CDR3 comprises 15 residues. Germline CDR1 is SGHRS and CDR2 is YFSETQ.

This chain links TRBV7-2 with TRBJ2-7; D is perhaps TRBD1 or TRBD2 (5 bases each). Trimming removed 5 bases at V and 3 bases at J, with 11 bases between. CDR3 size: 13 residues. CDR1 and CDR2 (germline): SGHTA, FQGNSA. The CDR3 reads CASSLRDLYEQYF. The CDR3 DNA sequence: TGTGCCAGCAGCCTCCGGGACCTCTACGAGCAGTACTTC.

The chain combines TRBV5-1 with TRBJ2-7, with a possible D match to TRBD2 (6 bases). The V gene lost 4 bases and the J gene lost 7 bases, with 15 bases spanning the gap. Germline loops: CDR1 SGHRS, CDR2 YFSETQ. This CDR3 contains 13 residues. CDR3 in amino acids: CASSPGGNGEQYF. The CDR3, as DNA: TGCGCCAGCAGCCCTGGGGGGAACGGGGAGCAGTACTTC.

J is TRBJ2-1 and V is TRBV5-1; TRBD1 or TRBD2 may be the D gene (5 bases each). The CDR3 has 16 residues. CDR1 and CDR2 from the germline V gene are SGHRS and YFSETQ. With 2 bases removed from V and 7 bases from J, the gap between germline ends came to 19 bases. The CDR3: CASSLPGTAGGNEQFF. CDR3 nucleotide sequence: TGCGCCAGCAGCTTACCCGGGACCGCCGGTGGAAATGAGCAGTTCTTC. Full variable domain (rest looked up from reference TRBV5-1 and TRBJ2-1): KAGVTQTPRYLIKTRGQQVTLSCSPISGHRSVSWYQQTPGQGLQFLFEYFSETQRNKGNFPGRFSGRQFSNSRSEMNVSTLELGDSALYLCASSLPGTAGGNEQFFGPGTRLTVL.

This chain's CDR3 is CAWSQTAGEQYF. The CDR3 DNA follows: TGTGCCTGGAGCCAGACAGCCGGAGAGCAGTACTTC. The gene calls are TRBV30 and TRBJ2-5; D might be TRBD1 (5 bases). V gave up 3 bases and J gave up 11 bases, with 16 bases separating them. CDR1 and CDR2 (germline): GTSNPN, SVGIG (reference sequence). The CDR3 totals 12 residues.

The V call is TRBV25-1, the J call TRBJ2-3, with unresolved D. This CDR3 comprises 15 residues. Germline values: CDR1 MGHDK, CDR2 SYGVNS. V lost 6 bases to trimming and J lost 0 bases, with 13 bases between them. CDR3 in DNA: TGTGCCAGCAGCATCCTCTACCCTAGCACAGATACGCAGTATTTT. This sequence encodes CASSILYPSTDTQYF.

This chain connects TRBV7-9 to TRBJ1-1; 8 nucleotides line up with TRBD1. Looked up from germline, CDR1 is SEHNR and CDR2 is FQNEAQ (reference sequence). The J segment lost 1 base and the V segment lost 5 bases, leaving 3 bases of the junction unmatched. The CDR3 totals 14 residues. In nucleotides, the CDR3 is TGTGCCAGCAGCCATGGACAGGGGAACACTGAAGCTTTCTTT. It yields the protein CASSHGQGNTEAFF. Looking up the rest from reference TRBV7-9 and TRBJ1-1 gives the full variable domain: DTGVSQNPRHKITKRGQNVTFRCDPISEHNRLYWYRQTLGQGPEFLTYFQNEAQLEKSRLLSDRFSAERPKGSFSTLEIQRTEQGDSAMYLCASSHGQGNTEAFFGQGTRLTVV.

The chain has TRBV15 and TRBJ2-7; D is possibly TRBD1 (5 bases). Germline loops: CDR1 LNHNV, CDR2 YYDKDF (reference sequence). V gave up 5 bases and J gave up 6 bases, with 14 bases separating them. This CDR3 is built from 13 residues. This CDR3 reads CATSLTPDSEQYF. The CDR3 DNA reads as TGTGCCACCAGCCTCACCCCCGACAGCGAGCAGTACTTC. The variable domain in full, completed from reference TRBV15 and TRBJ2-7, reads DAMVIQNPRYQVTQFGKPVTLSCSQTLNHNVMYWYQQKSSQAPKLLFHYYDKDFNNEADTPDNFQSRRPNTSFCFLDIRSPGLGDTAMYLCATSLTPDSEQYFGPGTRLTVT.

J is TRBJ2-5 and V is TRBV19; 9 bases map to TRBD1. CDR1 and CDR2 from the germline V gene are LNHDA and SQIVND (reference sequence). The CDR3 has 15 residues. The junction had 7 bases not matched to a gene; V was cut back by 5 bases and J by 3 bases. Here the CDR3 DNA reads TGTGCCAGTAGTCCTGGCAGGGACAGGGAAGAGACCCAGTACTTC. This codes for CASSPGRDREETQYF. Full variable domain (rest looked up from reference TRBV19 and TRBJ2-5): DGGITQSPKYLFRKEGQNVTLSCEQNLNHDAMYWYRQDPGQGLRLIYYSQIVNDFQKGDIAEGYSVSREKKESFPLTVTSAQKNPTAFYLCASSPGRDREETQYFGPGTRLLVL.

The genes are TRBV5-6 and TRBJ2-4, with D possibly being TRBD2 (5 bases). Per germline, CDR1 SGHDT and CDR2 YYEEEE. This CDR3 contains 15 residues. Trimming shortened V by 3 bases and J by 6 bases, and 16 bases separated the two germline ends. CDR3 amino acids: CASSSMSSSGNIQYF. CDR3 sequence (DNA): TGTGCCAGCAGCTCGATGTCTAGCTCGGGAAACATTCAGTACTTC.

The chain couples TRBV14 to TRBJ1-2, with D perhaps matching TRBD1 (6 bases). The V and J ends lost 4 bases and 2 bases respectively, with 14 bases between them. The germline V gene has CDR1 SGHDN and CDR2 FVKESK. This CDR3 region has 15 residues. The CDR3 is CASSPAGGANYGYTF. The CDR3 nucleotides are TGTGCCAGCAGCCCAGCCGGGGGGGCCAACTATGGCTACACCTTC.

There are a few counts of this clone. V is TRBV29-1 and J is TRBJ2-1, with TRBD1 matching 7 bases. V gave up 7 bases and J gave up 0 bases; unmatched junction bases: 6. CDR3 size: 14 residues. Germline loops: CDR1 SQVTM, CDR2 ANQGSEA. CDR3 bases: TGCAGCGGATCCGACAGGGCCTCCTACAATGAGCAGTTCTTC. Its protein is CSGSDRASYNEQFF.

The chain recombines TRBV2 with TRBJ1-2, with D uncertain. CDR3 length: 14 residues. V was pared by 3 bases and J by 7 bases, with 15 bases between. CDR1 is SNHLY and CDR2 is FYNNEI in the germline V gene. The CDR3 spells CASSDKSRPSGYTF. Here the CDR3 DNA reads TGTGCCAGCAGTGACAAATCTCGACCCTCTGGCTACACCTTC. Drawing the rest from reference TRBV2 and TRBJ1-2, the complete variable domain is EPEVTQTPSHQVTQMGQEVILRCVPISNHLYFYWYRQILGQKVEFLVSFYNNEISEKSEIFDDQFSVERPDGSNFTLKIRSTKLEDSAMYFCASSDKSRPSGYTFGSGTRLTVV.

The V gene is TRBV2, the J gene TRBJ1-5; TRBD1 matches at 12 bases. In germline, CDR1 is SNHLY, CDR2 FYNNEI. CDR3 length equals 16 residues. The V segment lost 6 bases and the J segment 7 bases; nucleotides outside the gene matches: 10. The CDR3 sequence is CASRTGTGGGEQPQHF. The CDR3 DNA follows: TGTGCCAGCAGGACCGGGACAGGGGGCGGCGAACAGCCCCAGCATTTT.

CDR3 residues: CASSPLQGEDYNEQFF. Here the CDR3 DNA reads TGTGCCAGCAGTCCCCTCCAGGGGGAGGACTACAATGAGCAGTTCTTC. The chain has TRBV28 and TRBJ2-1, with TRBD1 as a possible D gene (7 bases). The CDR3 consists of 16 residues. The V end lost 5 bases, the J end lost 3 bases, and 17 bases lay between the germline ends. Germline V gene lookup returns CDR1 MDHEN and CDR2 SYDVKM. The full variable domain, completed using reference TRBV28 and TRBJ2-1, is DVKVTQSSRYLVKRTGEKVFLECVQDMDHENMFWYRQDPGLGLRLIYFSYDVKMKEKGDIPEGYSVSREKKERFSLILESASTNQTSMYLCASSPLQGEDYNEQFFGPGTRLTVL.

J is TRBJ1-1 and V is TRBV29-1; TRBD1 might be the D (5 bases). Germline V lookup: CDR1 SQVTM, CDR2 ANQGSEA. V lost 0 bases to trimming and J lost 5 bases, with 7 bases between them. This CDR3 comprises 12 residues. The DNA for the CDR3 is TGCAGCGTTGAAGAGGGGGGGACTGAAGCTTTCTTT. This encodes CSVEEGGTEAFF.

The sample holds a few counts of this clone. V and J are TRBV5-6 and TRBJ2-4, with D hard to call. This CDR3 spans 16 amino acids. The V gene lost 0 bases and the J gene lost 1 base, with 11 bases spanning the gap. Germline assignment: CDR1 SGHDT and CDR2 YYEEEE. CDR3 nucleotides: TGTGCCAGCAGCTTGGAGGGAAAGTCGGCCAAAAACATTCAGTACTTC. This sequence encodes CASSLEGKSAKNIQYF.

The V and J genes are TRBV25-1 and TRBJ1-2; no reliable D call. The CDR3 totals 15 residues. V gave up 3 bases and J gave up 8 bases, with 19 bases separating them. Germline-derived CDR1 and CDR2 are MGHDK and SYGVNS. CDR3 sequence (DNA): TGTGCCAGCAGTGATCCTTCCTCCGGGATAGGCGGCTACACCTTC. Protein: CASSDPSSGIGGYTF.

This clone was seen more than once but under ten times. The J gene is TRBJ2-3, the V gene TRBV5-1; D uncertain. The CDR3 totals 12 residues. Germline CDR1 SGHRS, CDR2 YFSETQ. Trimming removed 0 bases at V and 5 bases at J, with 4 bases between. The CDR3 DNA reads TGCGCCAGCAGCTTGGAGAGAGATACGCAGTATTTT. Translation: CASSLERDTQYF.

This CDR3 is CAWSTERYGYTF. In nucleotides, the CDR3 is TGTGCCTGGAGCACCGAGCGGTATGGCTACACCTTC. This chain joins TRBV30 and TRBJ1-2; D is unclear. V lost 3 bases and J 5 bases, leaving 10 bases between the germline ends. The CDR3 runs 12 residues. Looked up from germline, CDR1 is GTSNPN and CDR2 is SVGIG (reference sequence).

The rearrangement links TRBV4-1 to TRBJ1-4; TRBD1 matches at 8 bases. V lost 1 base, J lost 4 bases, and 5 bases stayed unmatched. The CDR3 has 16 residues. Per the germline V gene, CDR1 is MGHRA and CDR2 is YSYEKL. The CDR3 loop is CASSQGRQGSNEKLFF. Here the CDR3 DNA reads TGCGCCAGCAGCCAAGGCCGACAGGGGAGTAATGAAAAACTGTTTTTT.